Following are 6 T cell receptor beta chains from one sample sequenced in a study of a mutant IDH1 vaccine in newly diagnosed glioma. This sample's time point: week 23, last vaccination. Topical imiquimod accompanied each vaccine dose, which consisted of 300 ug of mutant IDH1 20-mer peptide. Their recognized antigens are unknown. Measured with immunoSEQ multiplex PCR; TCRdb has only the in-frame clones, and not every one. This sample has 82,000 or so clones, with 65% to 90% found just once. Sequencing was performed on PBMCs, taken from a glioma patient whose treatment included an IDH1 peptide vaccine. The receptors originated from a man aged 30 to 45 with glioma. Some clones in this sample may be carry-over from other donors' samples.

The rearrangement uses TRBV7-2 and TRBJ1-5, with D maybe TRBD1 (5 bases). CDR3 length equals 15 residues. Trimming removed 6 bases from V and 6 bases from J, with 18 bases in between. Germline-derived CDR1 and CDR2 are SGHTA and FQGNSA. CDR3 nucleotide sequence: TGTGCCAGCAGTTCGGGCCCTCGGGGGAGTCAGCCCCAGCATTTT. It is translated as CASSSGPRGSQPQHF.

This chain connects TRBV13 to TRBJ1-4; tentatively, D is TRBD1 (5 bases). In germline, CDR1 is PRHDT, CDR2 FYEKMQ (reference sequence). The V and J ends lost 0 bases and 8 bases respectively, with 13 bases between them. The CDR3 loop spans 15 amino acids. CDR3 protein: CASSLGQGGREKLFF. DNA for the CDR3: TGTGCCAGCAGCTTAGGTCAGGGAGGGAGAGAAAAACTGTTTTTT.

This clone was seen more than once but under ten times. CDR3 nucleotide sequence: TGCAGCGCTAGGGACAGTTTTGATGAAAAACTGTTTTTT. Protein sequence: CSARDSFDEKLFF. This chain joins TRBV29-1 and TRBJ1-4; 7 nucleotides match TRBD1. This CDR3 region has 13 residues. V trimming: 7 bases; J trimming: 6 bases; junction bases outside the gene matches: 8. In germline, CDR1 is SQVTM, CDR2 ANQGSEA. The full variable domain, with the rest looked up from reference TRBV29-1 and TRBJ1-4, is SAVISQKPSRDICQRGTSLTIQCQVDSQVTMMFWYRQQPGQSLTLIATANQGSEATYESGFVIDKFPISRPNLTFSTLTVSNMSPEDSSIYLCSARDSFDEKLFFGSGTQLSVL.

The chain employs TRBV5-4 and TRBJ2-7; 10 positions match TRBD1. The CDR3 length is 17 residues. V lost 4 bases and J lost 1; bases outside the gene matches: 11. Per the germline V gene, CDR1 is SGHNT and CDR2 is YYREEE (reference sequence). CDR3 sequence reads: CASSTFSGQGSSYEQYF. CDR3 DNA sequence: TGTGCCAGCAGCACTTTCTCGGGACAGGGGAGTTCCTACGAGCAGTACTTC.

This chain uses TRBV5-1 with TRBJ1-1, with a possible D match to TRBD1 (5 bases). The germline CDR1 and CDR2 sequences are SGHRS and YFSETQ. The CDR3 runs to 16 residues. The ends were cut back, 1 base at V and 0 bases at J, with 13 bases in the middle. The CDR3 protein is CASSLTGPLLNTEAFF. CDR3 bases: TGCGCCAGCAGCTTGACAGGTCCGCTTCTGAACACTGAAGCTTTCTTT.

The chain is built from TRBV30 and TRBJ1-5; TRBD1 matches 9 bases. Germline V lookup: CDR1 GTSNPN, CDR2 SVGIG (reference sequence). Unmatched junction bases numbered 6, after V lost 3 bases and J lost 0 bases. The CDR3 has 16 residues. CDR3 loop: CAWSIGTGSSNQPQHF. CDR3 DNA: TGTGCCTGGAGCATAGGGACAGGGAGTAGCAATCAGCCCCAGCATTTT.